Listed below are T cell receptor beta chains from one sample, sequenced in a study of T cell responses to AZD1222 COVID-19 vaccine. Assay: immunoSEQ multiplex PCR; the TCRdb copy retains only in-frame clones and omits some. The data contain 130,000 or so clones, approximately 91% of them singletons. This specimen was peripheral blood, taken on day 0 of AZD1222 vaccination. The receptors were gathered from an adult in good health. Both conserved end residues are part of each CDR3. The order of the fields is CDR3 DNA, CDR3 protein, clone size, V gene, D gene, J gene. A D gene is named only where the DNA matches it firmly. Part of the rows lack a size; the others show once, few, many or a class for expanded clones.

cdr3_nt: TGCGCCAGCAGCCCGGCAGGGGGAGGTGAAAAACTGTTTTTT
cdr3_aa: CASSPAGGGEKLFF
clone_size: NA
v_call: TRBV5-1
d_call: TRBD1
j_call: TRBJ1-4

cdr3_nt: TGTGCCAGCAGGAGACAGGGGGCCTACGAGCAGTACTTC
cdr3_aa: CASRRQGAYEQYF
clone_size: NA
v_call: TRBV6-4
d_call: TRBD1
j_call: TRBJ2-7

cdr3_nt: TGTGCCAGCAGCGTGAGGCGGGAAGCAGAGACCCAGTACTTC
cdr3_aa: CASSVRREAETQYF
clone_size: once
v_call: TRBV9
d_call: NA
j_call: TRBJ2-5

cdr3_nt: TGTGCCAGCAGCCCGGACAGCTATGGCTACACCTTC
cdr3_aa: CASSPDSYGYTF
clone_size: few
v_call: TRBV7-9
d_call: NA
j_call: TRBJ1-2

cdr3_nt: TGTGCCAGCAGCGTAGGGACGTTCTCTGGAAACACCATATATTTT
cdr3_aa: CASSVGTFSGNTIYF
clone_size: once
v_call: TRBV9
d_call: NA
j_call: TRBJ1-3

cdr3_nt: TGTGCCAGCAGTGAAGGGCACTTTTTCTATGGCTACACCTTC
cdr3_aa: CASSEGHFFYGYTF
clone_size: NA
v_call: TRBV2
d_call: NA
j_call: TRBJ1-2

cdr3_nt: TGTGCCTGGAGTCAGGGCGGAACTGAAAAACTGTTTTTT
cdr3_aa: CAWSQGGTEKLFF
clone_size: NA
v_call: TRBV30
d_call: NA
j_call: TRBJ1-4

cdr3_nt: TGTGCCAGCAGCTTGGGTCGGTCGGGGGGTGGCAATAATTCACCCCTCCACTTT
cdr3_aa: CASSLGRSGGGNNSPLHF
clone_size: NA
v_call: TRBV5-5
d_call: NA
j_call: TRBJ1-6

cdr3_nt: TGTGCCAGCAGCGGAGGGGACACGGACTACACCTTC
cdr3_aa: CASSGGDTDYTF
clone_size: NA
v_call: TRBV9
d_call: NA
j_call: TRBJ1-2

cdr3_nt: TGTGCCAGCAGTTTATCGTACAGGACGAACACTGAAGCTTTCTTT
cdr3_aa: CASSLSYRTNTEAFF
clone_size: NA
v_call: TRBV27
d_call: NA
j_call: TRBJ1-1

cdr3_nt: TGTGCCAGCAGCGTTAGCGAGCAGTACTTC
cdr3_aa: CASSVSEQYF
clone_size: NA
v_call: TRBV2
d_call: NA
j_call: TRBJ2-7

cdr3_nt: TGTGCCAGCTCACCCCGGGAAACTGAAGCTTTCTTT
cdr3_aa: CASSPRETEAFF
clone_size: NA
v_call: TRBV18
d_call: NA
j_call: TRBJ1-1

cdr3_nt: TGTGCCAGCAGCACTAGACTAGCGGGAGGGCCTAGCACAGATACGCAGTATTTT
cdr3_aa: CASSTRLAGGPSTDTQYF
clone_size: once
v_call: TRBV9
d_call: TRBD2
j_call: TRBJ2-3

cdr3_nt: TGTGCCAGCAGCCAACAAGGACCGAGCTCTGGGGCCAACGTCCTGACTTTC
cdr3_aa: CASSQQGPSSGANVLTF
clone_size: NA
v_call: TRBV3-1/TRBV3-2
d_call: NA
j_call: TRBJ2-6

cdr3_nt: TGTGCCAGCAGCTTAGCGGGTCAGGGTCCCTACGAGCAGTACTTC
cdr3_aa: CASSLAGQGPYEQYF
clone_size: NA
v_call: TRBV11-2
d_call: NA
j_call: TRBJ2-7

cdr3_nt: TGTGCCTGGGGAACTGCGGGAGGGGGCCGATATGAAAAACTGTTTTTT
cdr3_aa: CAWGTAGGGRYEKLFF
clone_size: NA
v_call: TRBV30
d_call: TRBD1
j_call: TRBJ1-4

cdr3_nt: TGCGCCAGCAGCCAACAGGTTTCCAATGAGCAGTTCTTC
cdr3_aa: CASSQQVSNEQFF
clone_size: NA
v_call: TRBV5-1
d_call: NA
j_call: TRBJ2-1

cdr3_nt: TGTGCCAGCAGTGGCAGGGGGCGGAACGCCTACGAGCAGTACTTC
cdr3_aa: CASSGRGRNAYEQYF
clone_size: once
v_call: TRBV28
d_call: TRBD1
j_call: TRBJ2-7

cdr3_nt: TGTGCCAGCAAGGAGAGTAACTCCTACAATGAGCAGTTCTTC
cdr3_aa: CASKESNSYNEQFF
clone_size: NA
v_call: TRBV7-9
d_call: NA
j_call: TRBJ2-1

cdr3_nt: TGTGCCAGCAGTTTCGGAGGTGGCGAAGCTTTCTTT
cdr3_aa: CASSFGGGEAFF
clone_size: NA
v_call: TRBV27
d_call: NA
j_call: TRBJ1-1

cdr3_nt: TGTGCCAGCAGCCTAGGGACAGGGGGTGGAGAAAAACTGTTTTTT
cdr3_aa: CASSLGTGGGEKLFF
clone_size: NA
v_call: TRBV5-4
d_call: TRBD1
j_call: TRBJ1-4

cdr3_nt: TGCGCCAGCAGCGCCACAGGTTCTGGAAACACCATATATTTT
cdr3_aa: CASSATGSGNTIYF
clone_size: NA
v_call: TRBV5-1
d_call: NA
j_call: TRBJ1-3

cdr3_nt: TGTGCCAGCAGCCAAGTCGGGAGGGGTGACACTGAAGCTTTCTTT
cdr3_aa: CASSQVGRGDTEAFF
clone_size: NA
v_call: TRBV4-2
d_call: NA
j_call: TRBJ1-1

cdr3_nt: TGTGCCAGCAGCTTAGGGAGCTCGGGCACAGATACGCAGTATTTT
cdr3_aa: CASSLGSSGTDTQYF
clone_size: once
v_call: TRBV5-5
d_call: NA
j_call: TRBJ2-3

cdr3_nt: TGCAGCGCCCTCTTGGGGCTCACAGATACGCAGTATTTT
cdr3_aa: CSALLGLTDTQYF
clone_size: NA
v_call: TRBV29-1
d_call: NA
j_call: TRBJ2-3

cdr3_nt: TGTGCCAGCAGCGTAGGGGGTTGGGGTGGCTCTGGAAACACCATATATTTT
cdr3_aa: CASSVGGWGGSGNTIYF
clone_size: NA
v_call: TRBV9
d_call: NA
j_call: TRBJ1-3

cdr3_nt: TGTGCCAGCAGCTTAGGTGGGAACCGCAATGAGCAGTTCTTC
cdr3_aa: CASSLGGNRNEQFF
clone_size: NA
v_call: TRBV11-2
d_call: NA
j_call: TRBJ2-1